These 7 T cell receptor beta chains were sequenced from one sample in a study of T-cell memory formation after mild COVID-19. TCRdb independently ran MiXCR on the 5' RACE reads; one entry per CDR3 protein. The table records 400,000 to 500,000 distinct CDR3 sequences, roughly 20% of them present only once. Sequenced material: PBMCs or a T cell subset sorted from them (not recorded which). The receptors shown here come from an adult woman who had mild COVID-19 (a few samples of this study predate the infection). Cell type and time point are not known.

This clonotype was picked up many times. The chain employs TRBV6-2 or TRBV6-3 and TRBJ2-7; TRBD2 matches at 10 bases. The CDR3 totals 13 residues. The V gene end was trimmed by 10 bases and the J gene end by 4 bases; junction bases not matched to a gene: 7. CDR1 MNHEY and CDR2 SVGEGT come from the germline V gene. This chain's CDR3 is CATASGSWYEQYF. CDR3 bases: TGTGCCACCGCTAGCGGGAGTTGGTACGAGCAGTACTTC.

This chain uses TRBV9 with TRBJ2-3; D not certain. There are 14 residues in the CDR3. CDR1 is SGDLS and CDR2 is YYNGEE in the germline V gene. V was shortened by 3 bases and J by 3 bases, with 11 bases between the two germline ends. CDR3 region: CASSGPVKTDTQYF. CDR3 DNA: TGTGCCAGCAGCGGCCCCGTTAAAACAGATACGCAGTATTTT.

This rearrangement joins TRBV5-1 to TRBJ2-4, with TRBD1 identical over 11 bases. The V gene end was trimmed by 0 bases and the J gene end by 7 bases; junction bases not matched to a gene: 3. The CDR3 totals 15 residues. Germline V gene sequence: CDR1 SGHRS, CDR2 YFSETQ. Here the CDR3 DNA reads TGCGCCAGCAGCTTGGGGGACAGGGGGATTAACATTCAGTACTTC. It translates to CASSLGDRGINIQYF.

On this clonotype: It is likely a read error, because the conserved phenylalanine at the end of the CDR3 is missing. The chain joins TRBV29-1 to TRBJ2-7; D may be TRBD1 or TRBD2 (5 bases each). V was cut by 3 bases and J by 0 bases, with 15 bases left in between. The CDR3 is 15 amino acids. Germline-derived CDR1 and CDR2 are SQVTM and ANQGSEA. CDR3 loop: CSVETGLGASYEQYL. For the CDR3, the DNA is TGCAGCGTTGAGACGGGATTAGGGGCCTCCTACGAGCAGTACTTA.

This chain links TRBV6-1 with TRBJ2-3, with unresolved D. CDR1 and CDR2 from the germline V gene are MNHNS and SASEGT. Trimming left V 4 bases short and J 5 bases short, with 10 bases between. The CDR3 sequence is 13 residues long. In DNA, the CDR3 is TGTGCCAGCAGTGCAACGCTACGAGATACGCAGTATTTT. This encodes CASSATLRDTQYF.

This clonotype was found a few times. The chain links TRBV5-1 to TRBJ2-7; D might be TRBD1 (5 bases). Germline CDR1 is SGHRS and CDR2 is YFSETQ. This CDR3 contains 15 residues. V was shortened by 1 base and J by 0 bases, with 11 bases between the two germline ends. CDR3 residues: CASSLFLGPSYEQYF. CDR3 DNA: TGCGCCAGCAGCTTGTTTCTGGGGCCCTCCTACGAGCAGTACTTC.

The chain uses TRBV5-6 and TRBJ2-1; D remains unclear. The germline V gene encodes CDR1 SGHDT and CDR2 YYEEEE. There are 14 residues in the CDR3. V was trimmed by 0 bases and J by 5 bases, leaving 9 bases between them. The CDR3 coding sequence is TGTGCCAGCAGCTTGGGGTATAAAAACAATGAGCAGTTCTTC. Its translation: CASSLGYKNNEQFF.